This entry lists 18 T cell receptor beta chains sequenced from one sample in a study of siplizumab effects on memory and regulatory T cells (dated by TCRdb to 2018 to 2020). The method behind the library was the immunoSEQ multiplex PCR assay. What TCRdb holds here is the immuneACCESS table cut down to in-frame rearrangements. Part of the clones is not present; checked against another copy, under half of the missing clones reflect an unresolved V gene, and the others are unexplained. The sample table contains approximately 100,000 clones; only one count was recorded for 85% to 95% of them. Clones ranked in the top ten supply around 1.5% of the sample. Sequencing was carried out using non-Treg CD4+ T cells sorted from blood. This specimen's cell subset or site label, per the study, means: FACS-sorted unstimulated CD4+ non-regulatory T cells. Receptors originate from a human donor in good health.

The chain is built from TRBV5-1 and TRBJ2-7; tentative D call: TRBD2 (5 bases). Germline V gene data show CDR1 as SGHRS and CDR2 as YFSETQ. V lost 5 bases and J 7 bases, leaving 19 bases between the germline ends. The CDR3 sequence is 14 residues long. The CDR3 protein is CASRPEEGPWEQYF. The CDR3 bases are TGCGCCAGCAGACCCGAAGAGGGCCCCTGGGAGCAGTACTTC.

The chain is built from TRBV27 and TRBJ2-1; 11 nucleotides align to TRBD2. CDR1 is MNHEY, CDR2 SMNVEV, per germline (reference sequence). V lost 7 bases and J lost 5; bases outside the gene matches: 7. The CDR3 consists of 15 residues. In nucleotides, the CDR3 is TGTGCCAGCACCGAACGACTAGCGGGGCACAATGAGCAGTTCTTC. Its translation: CASTERLAGHNEQFF.

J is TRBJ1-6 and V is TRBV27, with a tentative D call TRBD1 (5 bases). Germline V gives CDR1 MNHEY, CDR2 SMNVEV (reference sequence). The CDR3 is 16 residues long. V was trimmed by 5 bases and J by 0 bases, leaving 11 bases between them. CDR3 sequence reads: CASSPRESSYNSPLHF. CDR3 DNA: TGTGCCAGCAGTCCCAGGGAGAGCTCCTATAATTCACCCCTCCACTTT.

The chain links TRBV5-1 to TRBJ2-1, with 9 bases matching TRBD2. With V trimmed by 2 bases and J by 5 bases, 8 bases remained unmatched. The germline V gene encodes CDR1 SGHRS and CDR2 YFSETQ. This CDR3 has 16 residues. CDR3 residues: CASSLKRASGNNEQFF. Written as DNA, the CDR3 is TGCGCCAGCAGCTTAAAGCGAGCTAGCGGGAACAATGAGCAGTTCTTC.

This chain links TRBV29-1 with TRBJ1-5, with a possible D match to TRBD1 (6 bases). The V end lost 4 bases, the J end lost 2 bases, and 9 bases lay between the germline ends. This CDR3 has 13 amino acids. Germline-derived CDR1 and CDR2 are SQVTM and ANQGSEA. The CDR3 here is CSVASGGNQPQHF. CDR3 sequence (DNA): TGCAGCGTTGCGTCAGGGGGCAATCAGCCCCAGCATTTT. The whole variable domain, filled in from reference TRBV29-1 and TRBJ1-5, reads SAVISQKPSRDICQRGTSLTIQCQVDSQVTMMFWYRQQPGQSLTLIATANQGSEATYESGFVIDKFPISRPNLTFSTLTVSNMSPEDSSIYLCSVASGGNQPQHFGDGTRLSIL.

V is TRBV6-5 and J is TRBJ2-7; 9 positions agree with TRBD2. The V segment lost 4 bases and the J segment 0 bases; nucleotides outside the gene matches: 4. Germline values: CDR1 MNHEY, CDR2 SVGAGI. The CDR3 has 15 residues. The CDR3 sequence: CASSFSGGSSYEQYF. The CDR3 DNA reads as TGTGCCAGCAGTTTTAGCGGGGGAAGCTCCTACGAGCAGTACTTC.

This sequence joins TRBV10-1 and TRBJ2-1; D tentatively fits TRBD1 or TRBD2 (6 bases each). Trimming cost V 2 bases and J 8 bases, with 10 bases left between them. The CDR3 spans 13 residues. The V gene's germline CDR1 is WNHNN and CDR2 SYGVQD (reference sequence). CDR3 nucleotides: TGCGCCAGCAGTGAGCAAGGGGGGCATGAGCAGTTCTTC. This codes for CASSEQGGHEQFF.

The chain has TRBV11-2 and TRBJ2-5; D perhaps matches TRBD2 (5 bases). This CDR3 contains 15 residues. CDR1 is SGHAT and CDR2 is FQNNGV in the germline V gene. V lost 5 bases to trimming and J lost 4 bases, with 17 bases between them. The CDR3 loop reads CASSPRLGSGETQYF. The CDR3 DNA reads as TGTGCCAGCAGCCCCCGGCTAGGGAGTGGAGAGACCCAGTACTTC. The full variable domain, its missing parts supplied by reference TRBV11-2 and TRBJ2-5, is EAGVAQSPRYKIIEKRQSVAFWCNPISGHATLYWYQQILGQGPKLLIQFQNNGVVDDSQLPKDRFSAERLKGVDSTLKIQPAKLEDSAVYLCASSPRLGSGETQYFGPGTRLLVL.

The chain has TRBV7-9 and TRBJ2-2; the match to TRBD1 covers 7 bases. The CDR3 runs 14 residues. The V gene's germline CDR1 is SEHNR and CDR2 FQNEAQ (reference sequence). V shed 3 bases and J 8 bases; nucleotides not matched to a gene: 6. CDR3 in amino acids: CASSFVDRAGELFF. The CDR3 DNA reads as TGTGCCAGCAGCTTCGTAGACAGGGCTGGGGAGCTGTTTTTT.

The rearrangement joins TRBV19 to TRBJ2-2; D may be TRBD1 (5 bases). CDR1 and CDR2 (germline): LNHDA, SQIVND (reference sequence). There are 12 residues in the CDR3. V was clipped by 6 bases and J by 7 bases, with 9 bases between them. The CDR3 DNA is TGTGCCAGTAGGGGGCAGGTCGGGGAGCTGTTTTTT. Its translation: CASRGQVGELFF.

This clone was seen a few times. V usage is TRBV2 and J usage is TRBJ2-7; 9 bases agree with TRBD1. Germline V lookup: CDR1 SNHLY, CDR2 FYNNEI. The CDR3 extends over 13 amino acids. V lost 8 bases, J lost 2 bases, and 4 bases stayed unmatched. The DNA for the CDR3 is TGTGCCAGCCGGGACAGGGCCCCCTACGAGCAGTACTTC. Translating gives CASRDRAPYEQYF.

CDR3 region: CAWSRILGQGADEAFF. CDR3 DNA sequence: TGTGCCTGGAGCCGAATATTAGGACAGGGGGCCGACGAAGCTTTCTTT. The chain carries TRBV30 and TRBJ1-1, with 11 bases lining up with TRBD1. This CDR3 region has 16 residues. Germline CDR1 reads GTSNPN; CDR2 reads SVGIG (reference sequence). Trimming removed 3 bases from V and 8 bases from J; junction bases left unmatched: 14.

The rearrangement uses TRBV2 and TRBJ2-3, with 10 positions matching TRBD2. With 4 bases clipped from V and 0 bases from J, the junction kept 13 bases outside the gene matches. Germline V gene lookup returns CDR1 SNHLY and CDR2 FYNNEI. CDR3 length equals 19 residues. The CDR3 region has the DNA TGTGCCAGCAGTGGAGCACTAGCGGGAAAGGGTTTGAGCACAGATACGCAGTATTTT. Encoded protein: CASSGALAGKGLSTDTQYF.

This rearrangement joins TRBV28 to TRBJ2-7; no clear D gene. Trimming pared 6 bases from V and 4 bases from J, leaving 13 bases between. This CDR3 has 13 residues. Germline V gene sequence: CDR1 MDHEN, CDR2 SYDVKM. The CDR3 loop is CASSGPEEYEQYF. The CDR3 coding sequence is TGTGCCAGCAGCGGACCCGAAGAGTACGAGCAGTACTTC.

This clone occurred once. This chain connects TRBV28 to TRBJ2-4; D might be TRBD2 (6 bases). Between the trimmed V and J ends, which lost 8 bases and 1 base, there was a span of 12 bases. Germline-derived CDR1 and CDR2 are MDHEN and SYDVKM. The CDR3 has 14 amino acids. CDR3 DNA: TGTGCCAGCCTGGAGGGGTCGGCCAAAAACATTCAGTACTTC. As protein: CASLEGSAKNIQYF. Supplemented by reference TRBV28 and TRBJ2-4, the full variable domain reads DVKVTQSSRYLVKRTGEKVFLECVQDMDHENMFWYRQDPGLGLRLIYFSYDVKMKEKGDIPEGYSVSREKKERFSLILESASTNQTSMYLCASLEGSAKNIQYFGAGTRLSVL.

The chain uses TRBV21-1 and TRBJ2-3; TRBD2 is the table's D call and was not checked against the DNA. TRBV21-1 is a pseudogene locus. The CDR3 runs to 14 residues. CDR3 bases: TGTGCCAGCAGCCGGACTTGGCTTCTAGATACGCAGTATTTT. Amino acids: CASSRTWLLDTQYF.

The CDR3 protein is CAISDHTGELFF. CDR3 DNA: TGTGCCATCAGTGATCACACCGGGGAGCTGTTTTTT. The rearrangement links TRBV10-3 to TRBJ2-2; the D is unclear. The V gene's germline CDR1 is ENHRY and CDR2 SYGVKD. The length of the CDR3 is 12 residues. V was clipped by 3 bases and J by 3 bases, with 2 bases between them.

The CDR3 nucleotides read TGTGCCAGCAGTGCCCGGGGGGACAGGGGCTTTTTACGAAGGACTGAAGCTTTCTTT. Protein product: CASSARGDRGFLRRTEAFF. This sequence joins TRBV28 and TRBJ1-1; 10 positions match TRBD1. The CDR3 is 19 residues long. V was pared by 5 bases and J by 5 bases, with 20 bases of the junction left unmatched. CDR1 is MDHEN, CDR2 SYDVKM, per germline.